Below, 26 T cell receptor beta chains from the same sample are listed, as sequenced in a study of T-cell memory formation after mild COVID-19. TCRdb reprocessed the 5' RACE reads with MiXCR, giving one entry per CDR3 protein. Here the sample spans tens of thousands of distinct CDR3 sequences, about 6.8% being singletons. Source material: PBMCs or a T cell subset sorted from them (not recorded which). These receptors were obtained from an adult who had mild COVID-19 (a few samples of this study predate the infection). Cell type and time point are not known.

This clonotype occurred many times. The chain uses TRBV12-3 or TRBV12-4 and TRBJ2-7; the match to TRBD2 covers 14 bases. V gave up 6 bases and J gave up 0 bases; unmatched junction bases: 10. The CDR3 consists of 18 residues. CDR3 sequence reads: CASSPPGLAGALSYEQYF. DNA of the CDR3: TGTGCCAGCAGCCCTCCGGGACTAGCGGGAGCCCTCTCCTACGAGCAGTACTTC.

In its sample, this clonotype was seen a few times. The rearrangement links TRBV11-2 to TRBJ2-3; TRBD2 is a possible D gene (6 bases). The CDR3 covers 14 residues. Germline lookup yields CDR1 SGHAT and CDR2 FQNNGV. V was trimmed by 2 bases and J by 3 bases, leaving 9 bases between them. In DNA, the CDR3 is TGTGCCAGCAGCTTATGGGGAGGAACAGATACGCAGTATTTT. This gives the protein CASSLWGGTDTQYF.

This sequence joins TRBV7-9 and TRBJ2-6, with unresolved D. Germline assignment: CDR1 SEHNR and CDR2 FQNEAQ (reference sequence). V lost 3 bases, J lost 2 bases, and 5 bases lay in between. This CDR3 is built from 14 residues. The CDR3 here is CASSFSPGANVLTF. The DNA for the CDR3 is TGTGCCAGCAGCTTTTCCCCTGGGGCCAACGTCCTGACTTTC.

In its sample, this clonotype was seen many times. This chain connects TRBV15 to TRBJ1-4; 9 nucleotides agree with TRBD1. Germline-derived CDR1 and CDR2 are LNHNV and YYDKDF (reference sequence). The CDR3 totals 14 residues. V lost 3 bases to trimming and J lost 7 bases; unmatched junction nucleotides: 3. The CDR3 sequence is CATSRDRGAEKLFF. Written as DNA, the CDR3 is TGTGCCACCAGCAGGGACAGGGGAGCTGAAAAACTGTTTTTT.

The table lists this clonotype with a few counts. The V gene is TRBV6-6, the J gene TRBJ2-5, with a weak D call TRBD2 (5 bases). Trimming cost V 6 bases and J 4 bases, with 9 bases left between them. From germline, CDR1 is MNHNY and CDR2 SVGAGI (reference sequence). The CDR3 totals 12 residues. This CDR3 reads CASRSGGETQYF. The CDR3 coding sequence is TGTGCCAGCAGGAGTGGAGGAGAGACCCAGTACTTC.

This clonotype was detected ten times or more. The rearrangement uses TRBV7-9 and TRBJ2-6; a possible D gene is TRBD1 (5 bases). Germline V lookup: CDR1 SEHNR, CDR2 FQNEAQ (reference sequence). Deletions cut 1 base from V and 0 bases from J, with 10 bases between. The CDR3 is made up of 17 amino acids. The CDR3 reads CASSLVYRGSGANVLTF. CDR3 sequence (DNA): TGTGCCAGCAGCTTAGTGTATAGGGGCTCTGGGGCCAACGTCCTGACTTTC.

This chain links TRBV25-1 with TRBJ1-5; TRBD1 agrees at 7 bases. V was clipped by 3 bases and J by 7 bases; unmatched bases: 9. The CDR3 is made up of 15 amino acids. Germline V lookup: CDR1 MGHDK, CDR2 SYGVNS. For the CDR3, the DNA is TGTGCCAGCAGTGACGATAGGACAGGAGGGCAGCCCCAGCATTTT. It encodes CASSDDRTGGQPQHF.

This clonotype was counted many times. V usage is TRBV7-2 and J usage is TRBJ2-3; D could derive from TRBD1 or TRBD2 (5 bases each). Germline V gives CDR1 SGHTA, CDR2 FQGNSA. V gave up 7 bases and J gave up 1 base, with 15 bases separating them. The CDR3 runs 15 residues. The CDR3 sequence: CASTPPGRGTDTQYF. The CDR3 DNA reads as TGTGCCAGCACACCTCCGGGGCGGGGCACAGATACGCAGTATTTT.

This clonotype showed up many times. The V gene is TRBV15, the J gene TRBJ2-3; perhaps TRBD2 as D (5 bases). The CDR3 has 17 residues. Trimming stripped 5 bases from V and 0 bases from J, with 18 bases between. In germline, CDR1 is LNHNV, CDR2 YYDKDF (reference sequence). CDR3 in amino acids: CATSAQASGISTDTQYF. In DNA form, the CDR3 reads TGTGCCACCAGCGCCCAAGCCAGCGGAATAAGCACAGATACGCAGTATTTT.

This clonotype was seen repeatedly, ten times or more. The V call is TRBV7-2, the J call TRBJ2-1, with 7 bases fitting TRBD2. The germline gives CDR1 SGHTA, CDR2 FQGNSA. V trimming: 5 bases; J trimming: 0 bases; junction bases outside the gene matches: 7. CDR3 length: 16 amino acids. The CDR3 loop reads CASSPGGGNSYNEQFF. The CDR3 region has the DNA TGTGCCAGCAGCCCCGGCGGGGGTAACTCCTACAATGAGCAGTTCTTC.

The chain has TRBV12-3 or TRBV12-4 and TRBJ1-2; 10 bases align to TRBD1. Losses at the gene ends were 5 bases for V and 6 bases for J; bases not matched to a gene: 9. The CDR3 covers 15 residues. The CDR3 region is CASSPRQGAGDGYTF. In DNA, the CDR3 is TGTGCCAGCAGTCCGCGACAGGGGGCAGGCGATGGCTACACCTTC.

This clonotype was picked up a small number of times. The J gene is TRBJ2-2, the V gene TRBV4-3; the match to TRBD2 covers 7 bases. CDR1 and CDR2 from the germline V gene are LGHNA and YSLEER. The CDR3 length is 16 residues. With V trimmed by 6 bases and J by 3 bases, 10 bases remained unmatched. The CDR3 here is CASSLEGGRDTGELFF. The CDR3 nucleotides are TGCGCCAGCAGTCTAGAGGGAGGGCGAGACACCGGGGAGCTGTTTTTT.

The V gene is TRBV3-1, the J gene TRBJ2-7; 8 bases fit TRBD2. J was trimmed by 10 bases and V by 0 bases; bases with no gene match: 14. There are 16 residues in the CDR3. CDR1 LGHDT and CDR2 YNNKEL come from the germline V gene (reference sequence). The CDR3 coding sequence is TGTGCCAGCAGCCAAGATGTAGCTTCGAGGACTAGCAGCCAGTACTTC. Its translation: CASSQDVASRTSSQYF.

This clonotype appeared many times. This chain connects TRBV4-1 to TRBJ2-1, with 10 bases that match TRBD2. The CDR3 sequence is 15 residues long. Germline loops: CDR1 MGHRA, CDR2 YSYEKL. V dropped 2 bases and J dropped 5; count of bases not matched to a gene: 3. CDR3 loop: CASSQRLAGDNEQFF. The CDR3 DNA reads TGCGCCAGCAGCCAAAGGCTAGCGGGGGACAATGAGCAGTTCTTC.

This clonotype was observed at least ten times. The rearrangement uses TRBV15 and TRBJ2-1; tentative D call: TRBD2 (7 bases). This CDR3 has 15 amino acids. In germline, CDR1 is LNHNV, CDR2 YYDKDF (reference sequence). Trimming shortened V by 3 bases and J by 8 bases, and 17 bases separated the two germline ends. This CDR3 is CATSRRGRKEDEQFF. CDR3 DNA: TGTGCCACCAGCAGGCGGGGGCGGAAAGAGGATGAGCAGTTCTTC.

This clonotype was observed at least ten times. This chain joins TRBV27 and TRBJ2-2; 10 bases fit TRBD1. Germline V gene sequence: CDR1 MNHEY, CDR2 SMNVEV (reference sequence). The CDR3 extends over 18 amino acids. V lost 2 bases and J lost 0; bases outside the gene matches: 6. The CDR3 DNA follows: TGTGCCAGCAGTTTACGCGCGACAGGGGGCCCGAACACCGGGGAGCTGTTTTTT. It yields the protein CASSLRATGGPNTGELFF.

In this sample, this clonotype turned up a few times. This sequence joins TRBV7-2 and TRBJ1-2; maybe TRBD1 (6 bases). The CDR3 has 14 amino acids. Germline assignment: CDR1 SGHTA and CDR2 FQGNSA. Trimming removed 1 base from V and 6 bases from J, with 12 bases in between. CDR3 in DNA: TGTGCCAGCAGCTTAGGGCCGGGGGCGGATGGCTACACCTTC. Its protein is CASSLGPGADGYTF.

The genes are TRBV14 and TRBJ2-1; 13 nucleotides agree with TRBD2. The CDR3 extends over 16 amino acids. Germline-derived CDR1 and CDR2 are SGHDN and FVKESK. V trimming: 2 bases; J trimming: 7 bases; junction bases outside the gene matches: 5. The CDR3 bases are TGTGCCAGCAGCCAATGGGGACTAGCGGGAATAAATGAGCAGTTCTTC. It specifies CASSQWGLAGINEQFF.

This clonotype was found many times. For the CDR3, the DNA is TGTGCCAGCAGTTTCCTTCTCCTAAGGACAGGGAGGACAGATACGCAGTATTTT. Encoded protein: CASSFLLLRTGRTDTQYF. This sequence joins TRBV12-3 or TRBV12-4 and TRBJ2-3, with 8 bases that match TRBD1. The CDR3 length is 18 residues. The ends lost 3 bases at V and 3 bases at J; junction bases unmatched: 14.

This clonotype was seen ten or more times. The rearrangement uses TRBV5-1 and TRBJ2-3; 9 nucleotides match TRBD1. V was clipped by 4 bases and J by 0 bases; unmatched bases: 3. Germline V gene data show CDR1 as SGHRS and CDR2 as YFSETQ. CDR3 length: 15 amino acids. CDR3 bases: TGCGCCAGCAGCCGGGACAGGGTTAGCACAGATACGCAGTATTTT. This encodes CASSRDRVSTDTQYF.

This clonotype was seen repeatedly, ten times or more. Here the CDR3 reads CASSLTGWGTEAFF. The CDR3 DNA follows: TGTGCCAGCAGCCTGACAGGGTGGGGGACTGAAGCTTTCTTT. This rearrangement joins TRBV12-3 or TRBV12-4 to TRBJ1-1, with TRBD1 identical over 7 bases. This CDR3 contains 14 residues. V dropped 6 bases and J dropped 5; count of bases not matched to a gene: 9.

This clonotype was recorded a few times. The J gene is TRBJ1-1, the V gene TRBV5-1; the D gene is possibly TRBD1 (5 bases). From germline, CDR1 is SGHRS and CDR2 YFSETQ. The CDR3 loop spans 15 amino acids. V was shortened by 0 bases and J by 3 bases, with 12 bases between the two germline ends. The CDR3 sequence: CASSLVGSRDTEAFF. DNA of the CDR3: TGCGCCAGCAGCTTGGTCGGTAGCAGGGACACTGAAGCTTTCTTT. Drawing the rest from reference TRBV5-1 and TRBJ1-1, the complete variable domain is KAGVTQTPRYLIKTRGQQVTLSCSPISGHRSVSWYQQTPGQGLQFLFEYFSETQRNKGNFPGRFSGRQFSNSRSEMNVSTLELGDSALYLCASSLVGSRDTEAFFGQGTRLTVV.

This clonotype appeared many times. CDR3 DNA: TGTGCCAGCAGAAACTCGTTGGGCCGGACAGATACGCAGTATTTT. This sequence encodes CASRNSLGRTDTQYF. The V and J genes are TRBV6-2 or TRBV6-3 and TRBJ2-3, with D unresolved. V dropped 6 bases and J dropped 3 bases, with 16 bases sitting between them. CDR1 MNHEY and CDR2 SVGEGT come from the germline V gene. The CDR3 runs 15 residues.

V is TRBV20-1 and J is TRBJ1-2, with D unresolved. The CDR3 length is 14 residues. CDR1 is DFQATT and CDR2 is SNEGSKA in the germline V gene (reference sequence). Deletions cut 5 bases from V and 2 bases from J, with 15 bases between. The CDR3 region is CSALTTVGNYGYTF. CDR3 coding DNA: TGCAGTGCTCTTACAACCGTCGGGAACTATGGCTACACCTTC.

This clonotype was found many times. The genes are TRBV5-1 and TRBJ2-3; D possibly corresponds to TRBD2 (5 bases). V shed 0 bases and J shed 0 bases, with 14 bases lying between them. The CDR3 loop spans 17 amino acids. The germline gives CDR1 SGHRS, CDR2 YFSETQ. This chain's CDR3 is CASSLVSRAASTDTQYF. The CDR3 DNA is TGCGCCAGCAGCTTGGTTTCCCGAGCGGCTAGCACAGATACGCAGTATTTT.

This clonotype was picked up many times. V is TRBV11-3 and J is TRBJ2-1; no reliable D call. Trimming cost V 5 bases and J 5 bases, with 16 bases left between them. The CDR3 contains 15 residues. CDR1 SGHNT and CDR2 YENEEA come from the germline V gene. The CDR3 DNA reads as TGTGCCAGCAGCCCGAATCATCGGCGGAACAATGAGCAGTTCTTC. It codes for CASSPNHRRNNEQFF.